The text below deals with one T cell receptor (beta chain). The authors' processing: Using reference gene primer amplification, nucleated cell counts were estimated. TCRdb's table, derived via immunoSEQ multiplex PCR, lists solely in-frame clones and lacks some. V, J and clone size are those of that table, while D and trimming were read from the DNA. The sample yields tens of thousands of clones, around 75% seen once. The data were obtained in a study of blood T cell repertoires in COVID-19. Turning to the study itself: Sites across the United States, Italy and Spain contributed samples from acute and convalescent COVID-19. PBMCs, B-cell-depleted T cells, or T cells provided the cDNA or gDNA that made up the material.

With 1 base clipped from V and 2 bases from J, the junction kept 4 bases outside the gene matches. Germline-derived CDR1 and CDR2 are LGHNA and YNFKEQ. This CDR3 is 15 amino acids long. This receptor was taken from a man older than 75 with acute or convalescent COVID-19. The specimen was peripheral blood. This rearrangement joins TRBV4-2 to TRBJ2-7, with 8 bases identical to TRBD2. The CDR3 sequence: CASSQGGSGTYEQYF. In DNA, the CDR3 is TGTGCCAGCAGCCAAGGAGGTAGCGGGACCTACGAGCAGTACTTC.